Reported below is one TCR beta chain. Sequenced by immunoSEQ multiplex PCR; TCRdb stores in-frame clones only, minus some. The table lists about 120,000 clones, roughly 90% of them singletons. This CDR3 region has 11 residues. Between the trimmed V and J ends, which lost 6 bases and 6 bases, there was a span of 11 bases. Germline V gene lookup returns CDR1 SQVTM and CDR2 ANQGSEA. The sample originates from a study of control samples from healthy donors and cancer patients. The genes are TRBV29-1 and TRBJ1-2; the D is unclear. The TCR comes from a man aged 50 to 60 in good health. The specimen was blood. CDR3 sequence reads: CSVTENNGYTF. The CDR3 coding sequence is TGCAGCGTGACCGAAAATAATGGCTACACCTTC.